This TCR beta chain was sequenced for a study of blood T cell repertoires in COVID-19. Overall study: Samples came from the United States, Italy and Spain, spanning acute and convalescent COVID-19.

Germline V gene sequence: CDR1 MGHRA, CDR2 YSYEKL. This CDR3 spans 13 amino acids. V was clipped by 4 bases and J by 4 bases, with 11 bases between them. Measured with immunoSEQ multiplex PCR; TCRdb has only the in-frame clones, and not every one. The sample consists of approximately 100,000 clones, 75% to 90% of them appearing once. The TCR was taken from an elderly woman with acute or convalescent COVID-19. The sample consisted of peripheral blood. The chain employs TRBV4-1 and TRBJ2-7; unclear D gene. The CDR3 coding sequence is TGCGCCAGCAGCCGGGCTGACACATACGAGCAGTACTTC. Translation: CASSRADTYEQYF.